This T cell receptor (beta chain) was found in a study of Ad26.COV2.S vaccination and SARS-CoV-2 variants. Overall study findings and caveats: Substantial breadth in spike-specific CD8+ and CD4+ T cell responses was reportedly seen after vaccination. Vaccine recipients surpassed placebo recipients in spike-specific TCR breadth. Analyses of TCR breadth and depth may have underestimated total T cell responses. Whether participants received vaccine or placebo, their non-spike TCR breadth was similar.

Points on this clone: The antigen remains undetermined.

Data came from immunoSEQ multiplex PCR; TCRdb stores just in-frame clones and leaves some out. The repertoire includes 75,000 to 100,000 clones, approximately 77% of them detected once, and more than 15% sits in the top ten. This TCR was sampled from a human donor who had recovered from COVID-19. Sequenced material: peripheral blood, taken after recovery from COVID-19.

Here the CDR3 reads CASSLGHQNTEAFF. The CDR3 DNA follows: TGTGCCAGCAGCTTGGGACACCAGAACACTGAAGCTTTCTTT. The genes are TRBV9 and TRBJ1-1, with D possibly matching TRBD1 (6 bases). The CDR3 consists of 14 residues. The germline CDR1 and CDR2 sequences are SGDLS and YYNGEE. The V end was cut by 4 bases, the J end by 1 base, with 11 bases between.